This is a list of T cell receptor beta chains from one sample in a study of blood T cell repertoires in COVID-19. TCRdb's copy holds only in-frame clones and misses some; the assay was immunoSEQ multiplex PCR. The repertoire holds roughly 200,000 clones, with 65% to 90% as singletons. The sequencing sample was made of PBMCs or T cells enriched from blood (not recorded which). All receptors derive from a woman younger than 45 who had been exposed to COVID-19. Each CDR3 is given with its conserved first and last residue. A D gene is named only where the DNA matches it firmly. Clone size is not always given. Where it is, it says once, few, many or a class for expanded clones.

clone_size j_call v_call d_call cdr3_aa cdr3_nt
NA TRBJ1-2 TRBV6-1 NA CASSETFTGPSGYTF TGTGCCAGCAGTGAAACGTTCACAGGCCCTTCTGGCTACACCTTC
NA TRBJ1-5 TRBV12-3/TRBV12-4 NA CASSFTGNQPQHF TGTGCCAGCAGTTTTACGGGCAATCAGCCCCAGCATTTT
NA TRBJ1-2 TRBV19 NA CASSKKGLAYGYTF TGTGCCAGTAGTAAAAAGGGACTAGCCTATGGCTACACCTTC
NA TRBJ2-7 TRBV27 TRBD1 CASSLQLRGRDEQYF TGTGCCAGCAGTTTACAGCTGAGGGGGCGGGACGAGCAGTACTTC
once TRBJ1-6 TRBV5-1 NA CASSLAGRYSPLHF TGCGCCAGCAGCTTGGCCGGGAGATATTCACCCCTCCACTTT
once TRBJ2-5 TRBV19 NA CASSIGGLGGERTQYF TGTGCCAGTAGTATTGGGGGACTGGGGGGAGAGCGGACCCAGTACTTC
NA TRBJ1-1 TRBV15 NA CATSREAGRSVAFF TGTGCCACCAGCAGAGAGGCGGGGAGGTCTGTAGCTTTCTTT
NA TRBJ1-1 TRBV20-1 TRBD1 CSASVRDSALF TGCAGTGCTAGTGTTCGGGACAGCGCTCTCTTT
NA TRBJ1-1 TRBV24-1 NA CATTIYSSAEAFF TGTGCCACCACCATCTACAGTTCAGCTGAAGCTTTCTTT
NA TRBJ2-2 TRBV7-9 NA CASSAWEGAGELFF TGTGCCAGCAGCGCATGGGAGGGGGCCGGGGAGCTGTTTTTT
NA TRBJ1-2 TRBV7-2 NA CASSLQQVMNYGYTF TGTGCCAGCAGCTTACAACAGGTTATGAACTATGGCTACACCTTC
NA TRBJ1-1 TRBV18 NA CASLQVENTEAFF TGTGCCAGCCTTCAGGTGGAGAACACTGAAGCTTTCTTT
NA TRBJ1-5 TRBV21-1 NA CASSIDILGNQPQHF TGTGCCAGCAGCATAGACATCCTTGGCAATCAGCCCCAGCATTTT
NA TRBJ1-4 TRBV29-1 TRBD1 CSVGGQGEKLFF TGCAGCGTTGGGGGACAGGGAGAAAAACTGTTTTTT
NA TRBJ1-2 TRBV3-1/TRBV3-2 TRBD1 CASSQDWKTGSYTF TGTGCCAGCAGCCAAGACTGGAAGACAGGGAGCTACACCTTC
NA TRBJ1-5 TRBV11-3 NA CASSLEAAFSNQPQHF TGTGCCAGCAGCTTAGAGGCAGCGTTTAGCAATCAGCCCCAGCATTTT
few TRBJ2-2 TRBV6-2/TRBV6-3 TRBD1 CASSYSRDRAIPGELFF TGTGCCAGCAGTTACTCAAGGGACAGGGCTATCCCCGGGGAGCTGTTTTTT
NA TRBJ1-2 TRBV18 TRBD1 CASSPATGTDYGYTF TGTGCCAGCTCACCAGCCACCGGGACAGACTATGGCTACACCTTC
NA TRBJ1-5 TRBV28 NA CASSTRGAAGNQPQHF TGTGCCAGCAGTACCAGGGGCGCTGCGGGCAATCAGCCCCAGCATTTT
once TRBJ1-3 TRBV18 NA CASSSARENSGNTIYF TGTGCCAGCTCATCGGCCAGGGAAAACTCTGGAAACACCATATATTTT
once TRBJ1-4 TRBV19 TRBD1 CASSQKSTGVGTTNEKLFF TGTGCCAGTAGTCAGAAATCGACAGGGGTCGGAACAACTAATGAAAAACTGTTTTTT
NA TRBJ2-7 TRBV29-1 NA CSVVPGPSYEQYF TGCAGCGTTGTCCCAGGGCCCTCCTACGAGCAGTACTTC
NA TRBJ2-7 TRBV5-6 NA CASSLAGQGTHEQYF TGTGCCAGCAGCTTGGCCGGGCAGGGAACTCACGAGCAGTACTTC
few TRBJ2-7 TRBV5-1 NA CASNGVPWGEQYF TGCGCCAGCAACGGGGTCCCCTGGGGCGAGCAGTACTTC
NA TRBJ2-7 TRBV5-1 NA CASSLYDTYEQYF TGCGCCAGCAGCCTATATGATACCTACGAGCAGTACTTC
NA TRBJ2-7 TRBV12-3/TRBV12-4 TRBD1 CASRKTGAYEQYF TGTGCCAGCAGGAAAACAGGGGCCTACGAGCAGTACTTC
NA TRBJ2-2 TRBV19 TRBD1 CASSHRSGTGNTGELFF TGTGCCAGTAGCCATCGGTCCGGGACAGGGAACACCGGGGAGCTGTTTTTT
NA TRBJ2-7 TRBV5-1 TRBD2 CASSLSGGVAKEQYF TGCGCCAGCAGCTTGTCGGGGGGTGTCGCCAAGGAGCAGTACTTC
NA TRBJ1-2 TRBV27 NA CASSSSGGYGYTF TGTGCCAGCAGTTCGTCCGGGGGCTATGGCTACACCTTC
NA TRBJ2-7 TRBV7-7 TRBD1 CASSSGTDYEQYF TGTGCCAGCAGCTCCGGGACAGACTACGAGCAGTACTTC
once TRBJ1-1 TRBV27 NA CASISGAMNTEAFF TGTGCCAGCATCAGCGGGGCTATGAACACTGAAGCTTTCTTT
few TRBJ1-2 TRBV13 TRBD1 CASSLRGRRYGYTF TGTGCCAGCAGCTTGAGGGGGCGCAGGTATGGCTACACCTTC